This TCR beta chain derives from a study of patients and donors after allogeneic stem cell transplantation. This clonotype was found a few times. Via MiXCR, TCRdb re-called the RT-PCR reads, giving one row per CDR3 protein. The sample holds 800,000 to 1,000,000 distinct CDR3 sequences, more than 15% seen once. The CDR3 sequence is 11 residues long. V gave up 8 bases and J gave up 6 bases, with 10 bases separating them. The germline gives CDR1 MNHEY, CDR2 SVGAGI. Material for sequencing was blood, either unsorted or a sorted T cell fraction (not recorded which). The chain uses TRBV6-5 and TRBJ1-1; D possibly corresponds to TRBD1 (5 bases). The clonotype originates from a human donor who was either an allogeneic HSCT recipient or a stem cell or donor lymphocyte infusion donor (not recorded which). It is not recorded whose cells these are; they may come from a transplant donor. CDR3 sequence: CASRGVSEAFF. CDR3 DNA sequence: TGTGCCAGCCGAGGGGTCTCTGAAGCTTTCTTT.